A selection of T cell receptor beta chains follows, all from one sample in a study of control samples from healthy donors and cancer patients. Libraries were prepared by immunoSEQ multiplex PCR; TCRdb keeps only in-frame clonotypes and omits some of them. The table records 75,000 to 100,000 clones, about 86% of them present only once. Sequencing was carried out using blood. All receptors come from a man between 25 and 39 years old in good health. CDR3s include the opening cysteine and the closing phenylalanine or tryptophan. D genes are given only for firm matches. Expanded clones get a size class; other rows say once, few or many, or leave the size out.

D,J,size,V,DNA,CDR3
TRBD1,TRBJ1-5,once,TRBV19,TGTGCCAGTAACCTCGGGGTCCCCGGGACAGGGGGTCAGCCCCAGCATTTT,CASNLGVPGTGGQPQHF
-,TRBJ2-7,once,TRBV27,TGTGCCAGCTTTTCCTGGGGTAGTAACTACGAGCAGTACTTC,CASFSWGSNYEQYF
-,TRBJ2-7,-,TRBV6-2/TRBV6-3,TGTGCCAGCAGTTACCTCTATAGGGAGGTCGACGAGCAGTACTTC,CASSYLYREVDEQYF
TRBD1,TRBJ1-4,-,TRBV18,TGTGCCAGCTCACCCCCGGGACAGGGGTCGGCTAATGAAAAACTGTTTTTT,CASSPPGQGSANEKLFF
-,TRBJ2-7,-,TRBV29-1,TGCAGCGTTCTCCCCGGGAGCGGTGGATACGAGCAGTACTTC,CSVLPGSGGYEQYF
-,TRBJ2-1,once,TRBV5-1,TGCGCCAGCAGCTTGGCCGTAGGACAGTCGTACAATGAGCAGTTCTTC,CASSLAVGQSYNEQFF
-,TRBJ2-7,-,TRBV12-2,TGTGCAAGTCGCGCCTCCGGGACTAGCGGCACCTACGAGCAGTACTTC,CASRASGTSGTYEQYF
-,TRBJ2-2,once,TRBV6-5,TGTGCCAGCAGTCCCGAGCCCGGGGAGCTGTTTTTT,CASSPEPGELFF
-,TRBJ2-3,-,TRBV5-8,TGTGCCAGCAGCTTTTGGAATCAGGGGCGAGATACGCAGTATTTT,CASSFWNQGRDTQYF
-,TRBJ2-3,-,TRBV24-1,TGTGCCACCAGTGATTTGGCAACAGATACGCAGTATTTT,CATSDLATDTQYF
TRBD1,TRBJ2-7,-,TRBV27,TGTGCCAGCAGCTGGGACAGGGGCAACGAGCAGTACTTC,CASSWDRGNEQYF
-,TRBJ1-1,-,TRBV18,TGTGCCAGCTCACCAGGGGTGGATCCTATTGAAGCTTTCTTT,CASSPGVDPIEAFF
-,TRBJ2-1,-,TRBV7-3,TGTGCCAGCAGCCGAGAAATCTACAATGAGCAGTTCTTC,CASSREIYNEQFF
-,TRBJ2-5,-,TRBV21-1,TGTGCCAGCAGTAAACAACAGGGCACGGGGACCCAGTACTTC,CASSKQQGTGTQYF
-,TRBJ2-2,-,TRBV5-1,TGCGCCAGCAGCTGGACAGTCGGCCCCGGGGAGCTGTTTTTT,CASSWTVGPGELFF
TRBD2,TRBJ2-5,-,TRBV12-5,TGTGCTAGTGGTTTCTTAGCGGGAGAGACCCAGTACTTC,CASGFLAGETQYF
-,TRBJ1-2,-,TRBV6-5,TGTGCCAGCAGTTACTCAGTGGAATATGGCTACACCTTC,CASSYSVEYGYTF
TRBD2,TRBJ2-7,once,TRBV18,TGTGCCAGCTCCCCCCGGGGAGGGCTCTCCTACGAGCAGTACTTC,CASSPRGGLSYEQYF
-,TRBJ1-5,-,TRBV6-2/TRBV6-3,TGTGCCAGCAGTTCTACGGACGAGGGCTATCAGCCCCAGCATTTT,CASSSTDEGYQPQHF
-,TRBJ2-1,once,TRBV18,TGTGCCAGCTCACCCCCAGAGGGTTTGGGGAGTAATGAGCAGTTCTTC,CASSPPEGLGSNEQFF
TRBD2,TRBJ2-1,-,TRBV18,TGTGCCAGCTCACCAACGAATCGGGAGGGCTGGGAGCAGTTCTTC,CASSPTNREGWEQFF
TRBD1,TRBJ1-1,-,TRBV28,TGTGCCAGCAGTTCGGGACAGGGTACCACTGAAGCTTTCTTT,CASSSGQGTTEAFF
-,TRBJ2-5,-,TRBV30,TGTGCCTGGAATGGGTACCAAGAGACCCAGTACTTC,CAWNGYQETQYF
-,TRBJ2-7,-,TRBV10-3,TGTGCCATCAGCGATGGACCCTACGAGCAGTACTTC,CAISDGPYEQYF
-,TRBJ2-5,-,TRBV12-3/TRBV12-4,TGTGCCAGCAGTTTAGTAGGTGGGGAGACCCAGTACTTC,CASSLVGGETQYF
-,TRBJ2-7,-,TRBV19,TGTGCCAGTAGTATGTGGGGTCGGGGAGGTGTAAACGAGCAGTACTTC,CASSMWGRGGVNEQYF
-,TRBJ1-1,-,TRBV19,TGTGCCAGTAGTATGGGTCAGAGAATAACTGAAGCTTTCTTT,CASSMGQRITEAFF
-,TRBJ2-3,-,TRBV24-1,TGTGCCACCAGTGCCTTGGGGAGGACAGGAGAAGATACGCAGTATTTT,CATSALGRTGEDTQYF
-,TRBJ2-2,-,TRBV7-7,TGTGCCAGCAGCCCCCAGGGGTCAGGGGAGCTGTTTTTT,CASSPQGSGELFF
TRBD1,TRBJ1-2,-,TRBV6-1,TGTGCCAGCAGTGTCCGACAGGGGGCCACTGACTATGGCTACACCTTC,CASSVRQGATDYGYTF
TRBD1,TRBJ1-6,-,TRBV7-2,TGTGCCAGCAGCTTACTCACAGGGGGAGGTGCAAGGGATTTT,CASSLLTGGGARDF
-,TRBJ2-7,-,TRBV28,TGTGCCAGCCGTCCGGGGACGCTATCCTACGAGCAGTACTTC,CASRPGTLSYEQYF
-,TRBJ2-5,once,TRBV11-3,TGTGCCAGCAGCTCTGGACAGCAGGTACAAGAGACCCAGTACTTC,CASSSGQQVQETQYF
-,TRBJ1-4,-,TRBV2,TGTGCCAGCACTCAAGGGGGGCAGCAAAATGAAAAACTGTTTTTT,CASTQGGQQNEKLFF
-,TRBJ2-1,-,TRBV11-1,TGTGCCAGCAGCTTAGTCACAAATGAGCAGTTCTTC,CASSLVTNEQFF
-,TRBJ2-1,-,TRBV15,TGTGCCACCAGCAGAGGGGGGATCCTCTTTTATGAGCAGTTCTTC,CATSRGGILFYEQFF
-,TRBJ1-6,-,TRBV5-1,TGCGCCAGCAGCTTGGTGGGAGGGCGGGATAATTCACCCCTCCACTTT,CASSLVGGRDNSPLHF
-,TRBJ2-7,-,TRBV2,TGTGCCAGCAGTGAAGTGGCAGGGATCTACGAGCAGTACTTC,CASSEVAGIYEQYF
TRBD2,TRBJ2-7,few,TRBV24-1,TGTGCCACTAAAGAGCGGGAACCCGCCCCCTACGAGCAGTACTTC,CATKEREPAPYEQYF
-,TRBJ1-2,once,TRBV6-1,TGTGCCAGCAGTGAAGTGGTGGGGGCGAATGGCTACACCTTC,CASSEVVGANGYTF
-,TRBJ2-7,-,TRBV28,TGTGCCAGCAGTACCACCCTCCCCTACGAGCAGTACTTC,CASSTTLPYEQYF
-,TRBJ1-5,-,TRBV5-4,TGTGCCAGCAGCCTGGGCAGGGGAAACAATCAGCCCCAGCATTTT,CASSLGRGNNQPQHF